The clone carrying this T cell receptor beta chain has just one count. TEMRA cells were FACS-enriched, with CD8+ and CD4+ T cells isolated negatively. The source of the sample is a study of CD8 T cells in Susac syndrome. With random hexamers, roughly 0.5 to 1 ug RNA was reverse transcribed. Coverage of TCR beta CDR3 amplification by immunoSEQ multiplex PCR extended to 54 Vbeta and 13 Jbeta. A single record per CDR3 protein comes from TCRdb applying MiXCR to the immunoSEQ multiplex PCR reads. The sample includes 180,000 or so distinct CDR3 sequences, around 94% of them seen just once. From germline, CDR1 is SGHTA and CDR2 FQGNSA. This CDR3 region has 13 residues. Trimming took 6 bases from V and 7 from J, leaving 15 bases between them.

Sample: CD4+ T cells from PBMCs. The V gene is TRBV7-2, the J gene TRBJ1-2; D uncertain. This sequence originates from a human donor in good health. The CDR3 DNA is TGTGCCAGCAGGGAACACCTGGGGTTTGGCTACACCTTC. Protein: CASREHLGFGYTF.